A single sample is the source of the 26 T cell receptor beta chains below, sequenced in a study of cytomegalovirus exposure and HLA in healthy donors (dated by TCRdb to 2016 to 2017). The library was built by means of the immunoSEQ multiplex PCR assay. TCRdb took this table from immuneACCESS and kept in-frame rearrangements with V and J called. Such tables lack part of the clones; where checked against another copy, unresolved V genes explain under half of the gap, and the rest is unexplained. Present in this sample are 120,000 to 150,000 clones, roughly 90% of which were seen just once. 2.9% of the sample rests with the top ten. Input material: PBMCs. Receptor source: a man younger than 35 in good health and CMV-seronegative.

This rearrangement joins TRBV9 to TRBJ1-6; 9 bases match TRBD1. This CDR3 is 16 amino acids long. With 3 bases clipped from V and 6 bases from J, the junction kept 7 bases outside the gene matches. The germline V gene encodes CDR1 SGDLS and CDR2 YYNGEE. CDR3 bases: TGTGCCAGCAGCGCCGCGGGACAGGGCTTTAATTCACCCCTCCACTTT. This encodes CASSAAGQGFNSPLHF.

CDR3 nucleotide sequence: TGTGCCAGCAGTGTACAGGCGAGCTCCTACAATGAGCAGTTCTTC. Protein product: CASSVQASSYNEQFF. V gene TRBV6-1 combines with J gene TRBJ2-1, with D possibly matching TRBD1 (5 bases). V lost 4 bases and J 0 bases, leaving 10 bases between the germline ends. This CDR3 has 15 residues. Germline CDR1 reads MNHNS; CDR2 reads SASEGT.

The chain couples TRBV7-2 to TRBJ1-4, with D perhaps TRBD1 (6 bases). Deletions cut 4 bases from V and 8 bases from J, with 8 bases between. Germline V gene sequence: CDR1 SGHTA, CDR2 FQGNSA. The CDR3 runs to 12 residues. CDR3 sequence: CASSSQGEKLFF. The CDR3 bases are TGTGCCAGCAGCTCCCAGGGGGAAAAACTGTTTTTT. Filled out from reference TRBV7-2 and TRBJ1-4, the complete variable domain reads GAGVSQSPSNKVTEKGKDVELRCDPISGHTALYWYRQSLGQGLEFLIYFQGNSAPDKSGLPSDRFSAERTGGSVSTLTIQRTQQEDSAVYLCASSSQGEKLFFGSGTQLSVL.

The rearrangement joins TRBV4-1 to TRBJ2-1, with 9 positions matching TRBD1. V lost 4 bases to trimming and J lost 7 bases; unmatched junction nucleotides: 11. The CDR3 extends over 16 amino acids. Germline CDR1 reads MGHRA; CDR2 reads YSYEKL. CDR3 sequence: CASSPVGTGIRNEQFF. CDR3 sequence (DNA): TGCGCCAGCAGCCCTGTCGGGACAGGGATTAGGAATGAGCAGTTCTTC.

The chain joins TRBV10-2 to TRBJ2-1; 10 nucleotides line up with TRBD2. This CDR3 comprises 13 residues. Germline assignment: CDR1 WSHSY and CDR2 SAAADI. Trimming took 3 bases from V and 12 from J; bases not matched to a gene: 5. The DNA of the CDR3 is TGCGCCAGCAGTGAAGCGGGAGGGCCAAGGCAGTTCTTC. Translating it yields CASSEAGGPRQFF.

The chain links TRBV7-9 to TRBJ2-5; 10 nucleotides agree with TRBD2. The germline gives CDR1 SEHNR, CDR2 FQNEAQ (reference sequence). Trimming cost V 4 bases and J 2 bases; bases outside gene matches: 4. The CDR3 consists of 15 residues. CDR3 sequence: CASSSGAGGQETQYF. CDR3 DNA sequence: TGTGCCAGCAGCTCCGGAGCGGGGGGGCAAGAGACCCAGTACTTC. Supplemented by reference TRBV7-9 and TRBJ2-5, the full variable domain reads DTGVSQNPRHKITKRGQNVTFRCDPISEHNRLYWYRQTLGQGPEFLTYFQNEAQLEKSRLLSDRFSAERPKGSFSTLEIQRTEQGDSAMYLCASSSGAGGQETQYFGPGTRLLVL.

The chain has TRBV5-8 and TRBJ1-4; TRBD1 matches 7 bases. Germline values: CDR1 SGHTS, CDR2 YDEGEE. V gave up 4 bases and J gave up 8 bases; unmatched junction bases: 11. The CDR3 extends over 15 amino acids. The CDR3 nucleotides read TGTGCCAGCAGCAAAAAATACGACAGGGAAGAAAAACTGTTTTTT. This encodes CASSKKYDREEKLFF.

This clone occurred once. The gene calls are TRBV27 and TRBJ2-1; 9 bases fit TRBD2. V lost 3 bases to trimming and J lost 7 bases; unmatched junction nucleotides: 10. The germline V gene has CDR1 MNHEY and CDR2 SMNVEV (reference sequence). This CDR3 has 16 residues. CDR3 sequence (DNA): TGTGCCAGCAGTTTGTGGGGCGCTAGCGGGATAAATGAGCAGTTCTTC. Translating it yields CASSLWGASGINEQFF.

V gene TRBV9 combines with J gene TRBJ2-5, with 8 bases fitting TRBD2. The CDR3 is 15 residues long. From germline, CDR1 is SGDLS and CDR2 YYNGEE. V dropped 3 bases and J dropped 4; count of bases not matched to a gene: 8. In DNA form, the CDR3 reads TGTGCCAGCAGCGCCGGGGGGGCCGATAGAGAGACCCAGTACTTC. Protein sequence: CASSAGGADRETQYF.

The CDR3 bases are TGTGCCAGCAGCCTGGGGGGCCAGGGATATGCCGGGGAGCTGTTTTTT. It encodes CASSLGGQGYAGELFF. The chain uses TRBV5-4 and TRBJ2-2, with D possibly being TRBD1 or TRBD2 (6 bases each). V dropped 4 bases and J dropped 6 bases, with 19 bases sitting between them. Per germline, CDR1 SGHNT and CDR2 YYREEE (reference sequence). This CDR3 is built from 16 residues.

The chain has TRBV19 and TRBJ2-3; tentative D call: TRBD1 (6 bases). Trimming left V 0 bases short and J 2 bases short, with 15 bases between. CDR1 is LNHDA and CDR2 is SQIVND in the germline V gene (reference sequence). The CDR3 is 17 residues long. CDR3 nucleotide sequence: TGTGCCAGTAGTATAGATGGTGGGGGCGAACCCACAGATACGCAGTATTTT. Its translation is CASSIDGGGEPTDTQYF.

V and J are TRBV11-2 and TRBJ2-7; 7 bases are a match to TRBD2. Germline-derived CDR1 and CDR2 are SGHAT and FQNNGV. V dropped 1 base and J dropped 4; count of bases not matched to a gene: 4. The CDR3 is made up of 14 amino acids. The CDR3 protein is CASSLGGGVYEQYF. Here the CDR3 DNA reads TGTGCCAGCAGCTTAGGGGGAGGGGTTTACGAGCAGTACTTC.

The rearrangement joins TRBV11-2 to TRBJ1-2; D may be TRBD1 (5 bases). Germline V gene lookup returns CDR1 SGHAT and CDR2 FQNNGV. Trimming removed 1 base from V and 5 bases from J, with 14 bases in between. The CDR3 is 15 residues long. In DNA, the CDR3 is TGTGCCAGCAGCTTAGGGGGGGAGGGTTCGTATGGCTACACCTTC. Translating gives CASSLGGEGSYGYTF.

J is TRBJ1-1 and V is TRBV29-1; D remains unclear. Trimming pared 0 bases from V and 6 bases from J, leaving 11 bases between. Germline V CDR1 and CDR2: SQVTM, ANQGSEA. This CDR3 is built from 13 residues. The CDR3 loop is CSVEDAGRSEAFF. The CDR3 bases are TGCAGCGTTGAAGATGCTGGGAGATCTGAAGCTTTCTTT.

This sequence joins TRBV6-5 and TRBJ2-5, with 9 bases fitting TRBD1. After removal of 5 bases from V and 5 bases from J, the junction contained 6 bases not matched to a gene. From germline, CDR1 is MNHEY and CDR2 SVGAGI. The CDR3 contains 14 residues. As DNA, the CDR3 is TGTGCCAGCAGTGAAACAGGGGGCAGGGAGACCCAGTACTTC. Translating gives CASSETGGRETQYF.

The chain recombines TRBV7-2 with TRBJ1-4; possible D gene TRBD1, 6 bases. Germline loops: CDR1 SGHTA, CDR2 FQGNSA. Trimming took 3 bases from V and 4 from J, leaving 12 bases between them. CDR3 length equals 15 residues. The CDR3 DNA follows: TGTGCCAGCAGCTTCAAGACAGGATTTAATGAAAAACTGTTTTTT. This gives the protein CASSFKTGFNEKLFF.

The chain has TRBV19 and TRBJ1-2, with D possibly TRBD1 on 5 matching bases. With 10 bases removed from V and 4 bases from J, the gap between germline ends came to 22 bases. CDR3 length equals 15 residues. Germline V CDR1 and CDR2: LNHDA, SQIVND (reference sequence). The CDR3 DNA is TGTGCCACTACCCCCCTCGACAGCCCTGGCTATGGCTACACCTTC. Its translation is CATTPLDSPGYGYTF.

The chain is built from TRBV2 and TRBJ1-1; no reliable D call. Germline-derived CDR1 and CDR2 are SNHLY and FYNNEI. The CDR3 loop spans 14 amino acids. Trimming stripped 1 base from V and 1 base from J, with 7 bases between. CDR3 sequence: CASSEGRRNTEAFF. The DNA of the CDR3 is TGTGCCAGCAGTGAAGGGCGGCGGAACACTGAAGCTTTCTTT.

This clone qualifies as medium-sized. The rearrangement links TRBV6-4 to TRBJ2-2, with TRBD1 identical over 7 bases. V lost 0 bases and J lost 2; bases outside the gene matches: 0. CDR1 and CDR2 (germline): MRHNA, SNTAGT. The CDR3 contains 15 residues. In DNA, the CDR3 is TGTGCCAGCAGTGACTCAGGGGGCAACACCGGGGAGCTGTTTTTT. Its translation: CASSDSGGNTGELFF.

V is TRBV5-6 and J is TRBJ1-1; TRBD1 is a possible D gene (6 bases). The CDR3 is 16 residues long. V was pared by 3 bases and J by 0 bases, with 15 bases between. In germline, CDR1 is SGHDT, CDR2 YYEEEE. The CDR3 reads CASSSTNYRVNTEAFF. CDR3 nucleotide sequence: TGTGCCAGCAGCTCCACAAACTACAGGGTGAACACTGAAGCTTTCTTT.

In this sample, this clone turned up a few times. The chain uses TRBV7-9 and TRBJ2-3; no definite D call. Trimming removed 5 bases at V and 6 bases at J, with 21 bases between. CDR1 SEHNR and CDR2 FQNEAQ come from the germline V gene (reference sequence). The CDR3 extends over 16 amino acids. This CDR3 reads CASSLPWAGRVDTQYF. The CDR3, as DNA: TGTGCCAGCAGCCTCCCTTGGGCAGGTAGAGTGGATACGCAGTATTTT.

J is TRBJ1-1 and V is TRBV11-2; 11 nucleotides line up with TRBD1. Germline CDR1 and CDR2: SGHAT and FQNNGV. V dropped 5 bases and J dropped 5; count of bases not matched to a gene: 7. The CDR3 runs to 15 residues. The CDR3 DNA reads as TGTGCCAGCAGCATGTGGACAGGGGGCGCGACTGAAGCTTTCTTT. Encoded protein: CASSMWTGGATEAFF.

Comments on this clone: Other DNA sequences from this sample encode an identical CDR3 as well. CDR3 nucleotide sequence: TGCGCCAGCAGTTTCACGGGGGATACGCAGTATTTT. This encodes CASSFTGDTQYF. The chain recombines TRBV5-1 with TRBJ2-3, with D perhaps matching TRBD2 (5 bases). CDR1 and CDR2 from the germline V gene are SGHRS and YFSETQ. Trimming took 5 bases from V and 6 from J, leaving 10 bases between them. CDR3 size: 12 residues.

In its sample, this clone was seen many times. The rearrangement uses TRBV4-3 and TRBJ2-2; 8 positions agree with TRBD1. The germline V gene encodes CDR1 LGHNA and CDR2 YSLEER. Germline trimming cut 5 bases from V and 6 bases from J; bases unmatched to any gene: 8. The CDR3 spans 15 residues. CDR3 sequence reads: CASSEGTGHSGELFF. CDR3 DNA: TGCGCCAGCAGCGAAGGGACAGGCCACTCCGGGGAGCTGTTTTTT.

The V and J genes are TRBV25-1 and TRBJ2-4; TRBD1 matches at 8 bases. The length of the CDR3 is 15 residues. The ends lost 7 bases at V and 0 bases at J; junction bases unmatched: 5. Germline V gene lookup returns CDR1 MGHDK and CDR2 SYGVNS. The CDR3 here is CASTPDRGAKNIQYF. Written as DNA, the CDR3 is TGTGCCAGCACTCCCGACAGGGGAGCCAAAAACATTCAGTACTTC. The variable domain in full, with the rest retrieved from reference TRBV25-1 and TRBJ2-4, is EADIYQTPRYLVIGTGKKITLECSQTMGHDKMYWYQQDPGMELHLIHYSYGVNSTEKGDLSSESTVSRIRTEHFPLTLESARPSHTSQYLCASTPDRGAKNIQYFGAGTRLSVL.

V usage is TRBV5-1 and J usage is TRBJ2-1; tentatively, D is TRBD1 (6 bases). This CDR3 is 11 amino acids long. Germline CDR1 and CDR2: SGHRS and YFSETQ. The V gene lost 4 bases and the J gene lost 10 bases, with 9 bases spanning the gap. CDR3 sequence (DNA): TGCGCCAGCAGCCTCGACAGGGAGCAGTTCTTC. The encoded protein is CASSLDREQFF.